This T cell receptor beta chain was sequenced for a study of OX40 agonist ivuxolimab in advanced cancers. Across the study: At doses from 0.01 to 10 mg/kg, patients were given intravenous ivuxolimab every 2 weeks. Dose-escalation subjects each had hepatocellular carcinoma, melanoma, renal cell or head and neck cancer. Antecedent anti-PD-1, anti-PD-L1 or anti-CTLA-4 therapy was permissible, with roughly 36% having received some. Study results and caveats: At 0.1 to 3.0 mg/kg, clonal expansion of CD4+ and CD8+ blood T cells had occurred by week 6.

V was pared by 4 bases and J by 8 bases, with 6 bases of the junction left unmatched. The germline CDR1 and CDR2 sequences are SGHAT and FQNNGV. The CDR3 is 14 amino acids. The protocol was immunoSEQ multiplex PCR, while the TCRdb copy is restricted to in-frame clones and leaves out a portion. The sample has approximately 76,000 clones, approximately 86% seen once; the top ten hold about 0.9%. To note about this clone: Its antigen is undetermined.

V and J are TRBV11-2 and TRBJ1-5, with TRBD1 identical over 9 bases. The sequence came from an adult with an advanced solid tumor such as melanoma, head and neck, liver or kidney cancer. This material consisted of CD4+ or CD8+ T cells sorted from blood, taken in a trial of the OX40 agonist ivuxolimab. CDR3 region: CASSSGQGREPQHF. The CDR3 nucleotides are TGTGCCAGCAGCTCCGGACAGGGGAGGGAGCCCCAGCATTTT.